These T cell receptor beta chains were read from a single sample in a study of cytomegalovirus exposure and HLA in healthy donors. Repertoires were generated with immunoSEQ multiplex PCR, while TCRdb's copy carries only in-frame clones and drops some. The sample lists under 200,000 clones, around 68% seen once, with less than 3.5% in the top ten. What was sequenced was PBMCs. The receptor source for this set is a woman aged 40 to 50 in good health and CMV-seropositive. CDR3s include the opening cysteine and the closing phenylalanine or tryptophan. The D gene is left open where the match is weak. Clone size appears in some rows only: once, few, many, or a class for an expanded clone.

V gene: TRBV28
clone size: NA
D gene: TRBD2
J gene: TRBJ2-2
CDR3 protein: CASRPFGTSLGTGELFF
CDR3 DNA: TGTGCCAGCAGGCCCTTCGGGACTAGCCTGGGCACCGGGGAGCTGTTTTTT

V gene: TRBV2
clone size: NA
D gene: NA
J gene: TRBJ1-6
CDR3 protein: CASSVEGRNSPLNF
CDR3 DNA: TGTGCCAGCAGTGTGGAGGGGCGTAATTCACCCCTCAACTTT

V gene: TRBV9
clone size: NA
D gene: TRBD1
J gene: TRBJ2-1
CDR3 protein: CASSPRKGATYNEQFF
CDR3 DNA: TGTGCCAGCAGCCCCCGCAAGGGGGCCACCTACAATGAGCAGTTCTTC

V gene: TRBV18
clone size: few
D gene: TRBD2
J gene: TRBJ2-1
CDR3 protein: CASSTTPAGEGHEQFF
CDR3 DNA: TGTGCCAGCTCAACCACCCCAGCGGGAGAGGGCCATGAGCAGTTCTTC

V gene: TRBV6-5
clone size: NA
D gene: NA
J gene: TRBJ2-1
CDR3 protein: CASSQPAGNEQFF
CDR3 DNA: TGTGCCAGCAGCCAACCGGCGGGAAATGAGCAGTTCTTC

V gene: TRBV28
clone size: NA
D gene: NA
J gene: TRBJ2-3
CDR3 protein: CASMVGGSTDTQYF
CDR3 DNA: TGTGCCAGCATGGTGGGGGGAAGCACAGATACGCAGTATTTT

V gene: TRBV19
clone size: NA
D gene: TRBD2
J gene: TRBJ2-7
CDR3 protein: CASSIQAGGPHEQYF
CDR3 DNA: TGTGCCAGTAGTATCCAAGCGGGGGGACCCCACGAGCAGTACTTC

V gene: TRBV5-5
clone size: NA
D gene: TRBD2
J gene: TRBJ2-1
CDR3 protein: CASSFGAGRVNEQFF
CDR3 DNA: TGTGCCAGCAGCTTCGGAGCGGGGAGGGTCAATGAGCAGTTCTTC

V gene: TRBV27
clone size: few
D gene: TRBD2
J gene: TRBJ2-5
CDR3 protein: CASSPQGGWGLAGGFQQETQYF
CDR3 DNA: TGTGCCAGCAGTCCTCAGGGGGGTTGGGGACTAGCGGGAGGGTTCCAACAAGAGACCCAGTACTTC

V gene: TRBV6-1
clone size: NA
D gene: TRBD2
J gene: TRBJ2-3
CDR3 protein: CASSEALSGGAAQITQYF
CDR3 DNA: TGTGCCAGCAGTGAAGCCTTAAGCGGGGGGGCGGCACAGATCACGCAGTATTTT

V gene: TRBV18
clone size: NA
D gene: TRBD1
J gene: TRBJ1-3
CDR3 protein: CASSPQKPGQGGNTIYF
CDR3 DNA: TGTGCCAGCTCACCACAAAAACCGGGACAGGGGGGAAACACCATATATTTT

V gene: TRBV2
clone size: NA
D gene: TRBD1
J gene: TRBJ1-5
CDR3 protein: CASSDGTGGNQPQHF
CDR3 DNA: TGTGCCAGCAGTGACGGGACAGGGGGCAATCAGCCCCAGCATTTT

V gene: TRBV28
clone size: NA
D gene: NA
J gene: TRBJ2-1
CDR3 protein: CASIYGGSYNEQFF
CDR3 DNA: TGTGCCAGCATTTACGGGGGTTCCTACAATGAGCAGTTCTTC

V gene: TRBV7-2
clone size: NA
D gene: TRBD1
J gene: TRBJ1-5
CDR3 protein: CASRADRGGQPQHF
CDR3 DNA: TGTGCCAGCAGGGCCGACAGGGGCGGACAGCCCCAGCATTTT

V gene: TRBV7-8
clone size: NA
D gene: TRBD1
J gene: TRBJ1-5
CDR3 protein: CASSSLGGQGNGGNQPQHF
CDR3 DNA: TGTGCCAGCAGCTCGTTGGGAGGACAGGGTAATGGAGGCAATCAGCCCCAGCATTTT

V gene: TRBV18
clone size: few
D gene: TRBD2
J gene: TRBJ2-7
CDR3 protein: CASSPPGTSGTYEQYF
CDR3 DNA: TGTGCCAGCTCACCACCCGGGACTAGCGGGACTTACGAGCAGTACTTC

V gene: TRBV14
clone size: NA
D gene: TRBD1
J gene: TRBJ2-7
CDR3 protein: CASSHPSGTVHIDSSYEQYF
CDR3 DNA: TGTGCCAGCAGCCATCCCTCCGGGACAGTGCATATAGACAGCTCCTACGAGCAGTACTTC

V gene: TRBV5-1
clone size: few
D gene: NA
J gene: TRBJ1-2
CDR3 protein: CASSLDGGNYGYTF
CDR3 DNA: TGCGCCAGCAGCTTGGATGGGGGGAACTATGGCTACACCTTC

V gene: TRBV9
clone size: NA
D gene: NA
J gene: TRBJ2-1
CDR3 protein: CASSPRERRQEQFF
CDR3 DNA: TGTGCCAGCAGCCCCCGAGAACGAAGACAGGAGCAGTTCTTC

V gene: TRBV28
clone size: NA
D gene: TRBD1
J gene: TRBJ2-7
CDR3 protein: CASSSGQGKSEQYF
CDR3 DNA: TGTGCCAGCAGTTCGGGACAGGGGAAAAGCGAGCAGTACTTC

V gene: TRBV7-8
clone size: NA
D gene: NA
J gene: TRBJ1-2
CDR3 protein: CASSLGPTANYGYTF
CDR3 DNA: TGTGCCAGCAGCTTAGGACCGACAGCTAACTATGGCTACACCTTC

V gene: TRBV5-8
clone size: NA
D gene: NA
J gene: TRBJ2-1
CDR3 protein: CASSRVREVDEQFF
CDR3 DNA: TGTGCCAGCAGCCGCGTGAGGGAGGTCGATGAGCAGTTCTTC

V gene: TRBV6-6
clone size: NA
D gene: NA
J gene: TRBJ1-2
CDR3 protein: CASRTDLAAGYTF
CDR3 DNA: TGTGCCAGCAGGACCGACCTAGCTGCTGGCTACACCTTC

V gene: TRBV7-9
clone size: NA
D gene: NA
J gene: TRBJ2-7
CDR3 protein: CSSSSDIYEQYF
CDR3 DNA: TGTTCCAGCAGCTCGGACATCTACGAGCAGTACTTC

V gene: TRBV7-6
clone size: NA
D gene: NA
J gene: TRBJ1-3
CDR3 protein: CASSLSPGGGNTIYF
CDR3 DNA: TGTGCCAGCAGCTTATCTCCGGGAGGTGGAAACACCATATATTTT

V gene: TRBV5-5
clone size: NA
D gene: NA
J gene: TRBJ1-1
CDR3 protein: CASSSETMNTEAFF
CDR3 DNA: TGTGCCAGCAGCAGCGAAACTATGAACACTGAAGCTTTCTTT

V gene: TRBV28
clone size: NA
D gene: TRBD1
J gene: TRBJ1-2
CDR3 protein: CASTVGQGLGYTF
CDR3 DNA: TGTGCCAGCACCGTCGGACAGGGTCTTGGCTACACCTTC

V gene: TRBV6-6
clone size: NA
D gene: TRBD2
J gene: TRBJ2-3
CDR3 protein: CASSTPSGGNTDTQYF
CDR3 DNA: TGTGCCAGCAGTACGCCTAGCGGGGGAAACACAGATACGCAGTATTTT

V gene: TRBV5-1
clone size: NA
D gene: NA
J gene: TRBJ1-2
CDR3 protein: CASSLGGTISYYGYPF
CDR3 DNA: TGCGCCAGCAGCTTAGGGGGAACGATATCCTACTATGGCTACCCCTTC

V gene: TRBV19
clone size: NA
D gene: NA
J gene: TRBJ1-1
CDR3 protein: CASSIPPREAFF
CDR3 DNA: TGTGCCAGTAGTATCCCACCGCGAGAAGCTTTCTTT

V gene: TRBV9
clone size: NA
D gene: TRBD2
J gene: TRBJ2-1
CDR3 protein: CASSPQAGSSYNEQFF
CDR3 DNA: TGTGCCAGCAGCCCACAAGCGGGGAGCTCCTACAATGAGCAGTTCTTC

V gene: TRBV11-2
clone size: NA
D gene: NA
J gene: TRBJ2-5
CDR3 protein: CASSLKGEGTQYF
CDR3 DNA: TGTGCCAGCAGCTTGAAGGGGGAGGGGACCCAGTACTTC

V gene: TRBV9
clone size: once
D gene: TRBD2
J gene: TRBJ2-3
CDR3 protein: CASSVGGSGGATSTDTQYF
CDR3 DNA: TGTGCCAGCAGCGTAGGGGGGAGCGGGGGGGCGACTAGCACAGATACGCAGTATTTT

V gene: TRBV9
clone size: NA
D gene: TRBD1
J gene: TRBJ1-2
CDR3 protein: CASSVRDRPGGYTF
CDR3 DNA: TGTGCCAGCAGCGTGAGGGACAGGCCCGGCGGCTACACCTTC

V gene: TRBV6-1
clone size: NA
D gene: NA
J gene: TRBJ2-7
CDR3 protein: CASEQPGAYEQYF
CDR3 DNA: TGTGCCAGCGAGCAACCCGGGGCCTACGAGCAGTACTTC

V gene: TRBV19
clone size: NA
D gene: NA
J gene: TRBJ2-5
CDR3 protein: CASSMGGTQYF
CDR3 DNA: TGTGCCAGTAGTATGGGGGGGACCCAGTACTTC

V gene: TRBV5-1
clone size: few
D gene: NA
J gene: TRBJ2-3
CDR3 protein: CASSPQGTDTQYF
CDR3 DNA: TGCGCCAGCAGCCCACAGGGCACAGATACGCAGTATTTT

V gene: TRBV21-1
clone size: few
D gene: NA
J gene: TRBJ2-3
CDR3 protein: CASSREGALDTQYF
CDR3 DNA: TGTGCCAGCTCTCGCGAAGGGGCGCTGGATACGCAGTATTTT

V gene: TRBV25-1
clone size: once
D gene: NA
J gene: TRBJ2-6
CDR3 protein: CASSDPGGANVLTF
CDR3 DNA: TGTGCCAGCAGTGACCCGGGGGGGGCCAACGTCCTGACTTTC

V gene: TRBV28
clone size: once
D gene: TRBD1
J gene: TRBJ1-3
CDR3 protein: CASSTTGGYGNTIYF
CDR3 DNA: TGTGCCAGCAGTACTACAGGGGGCTATGGAAACACCATATATTTT

V gene: TRBV4-3
clone size: NA
D gene: NA
J gene: TRBJ2-7
CDR3 protein: CASSQDVGGAYEQYF
CDR3 DNA: TGCGCCAGCAGCCAAGATGTTGGAGGGGCCTACGAGCAGTACTTC

V gene: TRBV6-1
clone size: few
D gene: NA
J gene: TRBJ2-7
CDR3 protein: CASSEDSWGGLAREQYF
CDR3 DNA: TGTGCCAGCAGTGAAGATTCCTGGGGTGGGCTAGCTCGCGAGCAGTACTTC

V gene: TRBV4-3
clone size: NA
D gene: TRBD1
J gene: TRBJ1-1
CDR3 protein: CASSQDARTGTPEAFF
CDR3 DNA: TGCGCCAGCAGCCAAGATGCTCGGACAGGGACACCTGAAGCTTTCTTT

V gene: TRBV20-1
clone size: NA
D gene: NA
J gene: TRBJ2-1
CDR3 protein: CSAILGLTQFF
CDR3 DNA: TGCAGTGCTATCCTCGGTCTCACCCAGTTCTTC

V gene: TRBV28
clone size: NA
D gene: TRBD1
J gene: TRBJ1-5
CDR3 protein: CASSSGTGGNQPQNF
CDR3 DNA: TGTGCCAGCAGTTCCGGGACAGGGGGCAATCAGCCCCAGAATTTT

V gene: TRBV4-1
clone size: NA
D gene: TRBD2
J gene: TRBJ2-1
CDR3 protein: CASSPPGTSGRNEQFF
CDR3 DNA: TGCGCCAGCAGCCCTCCCGGGACTAGCGGGAGGAATGAGCAGTTCTTC

V gene: TRBV6-1
clone size: NA
D gene: TRBD1
J gene: TRBJ2-7
CDR3 protein: CASSRMGTVAYEQYF
CDR3 DNA: TGTGCCAGCAGCCGCATGGGGACAGTGGCCTACGAGCAGTACTTC